The entry below describes one TCR beta chain. Its target is unknown. The table came from immunoSEQ multiplex PCR; TCRdb's copy has only in-frame clones and leaves some out. The sample holds 1,400,000 or so clones, about 98.5% seen once. This sample was included in a study of shared clonotypes between healthy human individuals. Overall study: Each donor's CD8 memory used one plate, CD8 naive two, each CD4 subset three. Study results and limitations: Depth of sequencing was expected to influence donor clonotype sharing.

Splitting the CD4+ cells yielded a CD45RA+ naive subset and a CD45RA-negative memory subset. V lost 4 bases and J lost 4, with 17 bases in between. The CDR3 runs to 16 residues. In germline, CDR1 is MDHEN, CDR2 SYDVKM. The sample comprised naive CD4+ T cells sorted from blood. Subset here: CD45RA+ positively selected. The chain carries TRBV28 and TRBJ2-1; D is perhaps TRBD1 or TRBD2 (5 bases each). The source of this sequence is a man aged 25-45 years in good health. The CDR3 is CASSSFEGSQYNEQFF. As DNA, the CDR3 is TGTGCCAGCAGTTCGTTCGAGGGGTCCCAGTACAATGAGCAGTTCTTC.